These 27 T cell receptor beta chains were sequenced from one sample in a study of T cell changes during pregnancy in multiple sclerosis. TCRdb's table, derived via immunoSEQ multiplex PCR, lists solely in-frame clones and lacks some. The data contain 65,000 to 85,000 clones, more than 80% of them seen just once; the ten biggest clones take up 0.21%. Sequenced material: CD4+ T cells from peripheral blood mononuclear cells, taken before pregnancy. The receptors come from a female donor with multiple sclerosis, enrolled in a pregnancy study.

This chain connects TRBV5-6 to TRBJ2-4; 8 positions match TRBD1. The V gene end was trimmed by 3 bases and the J gene end by 7 bases; junction bases not matched to a gene: 9. Per the germline V gene, CDR1 is SGHDT and CDR2 is YYEEEE. The CDR3 sequence is 15 residues long. The CDR3 bases are TGTGCCAGCAGCTGGGGGGACAGGATACGGAACATTCAGTACTTC. It yields the protein CASSWGDRIRNIQYF.

In this sample, this clone turned up once. The rearrangement uses TRBV5-6 and TRBJ1-1; TRBD1 matches at 9 bases. The J segment lost 1 base and the V segment lost 4 bases, leaving 11 bases of the junction unmatched. The CDR3 covers 17 residues. Germline-derived CDR1 and CDR2 are SGHDT and YYEEEE. CDR3 sequence: CASSLGHRGLWNTEAFF. In DNA, the CDR3 is TGTGCCAGCAGCCTTGGGCACAGGGGGCTATGGAACACTGAAGCTTTCTTT.

The rearrangement uses TRBV5-6 and TRBJ2-3, with 8 bases that match TRBD2. The CDR3 contains 14 residues. Germline trimming cut 1 base from V and 4 bases from J; bases unmatched to any gene: 2. Germline V gene data show CDR1 as SGHDT and CDR2 as YYEEEE. The CDR3 reads CASSLRAGADTQYF. Written as DNA, the CDR3 is TGTGCCAGCAGCTTGAGAGCGGGAGCAGATACGCAGTATTTT. Full variable domain (missing parts from reference TRBV5-6 and TRBJ2-3): DAGVTQSPTHLIKTRGQQVTLRCSPKSGHDTVSWYQQALGQGPQFIFQYYEEEERQRGNFPDRFSGHQFPNYSSELNVNALLLGDSALYLCASSLRAGADTQYFGPGTRLTVL.

This chain connects TRBV9 to TRBJ2-5, with a weak D call TRBD2 (5 bases). From germline, CDR1 is SGDLS and CDR2 YYNGEE. CDR3 length: 13 residues. V was pared by 0 bases and J by 5 bases, with 8 bases between. CDR3 loop: CASSVGIAETQYF. CDR3 bases: TGTGCCAGCAGCGTAGGTATAGCGGAGACCCAGTACTTC. Looking up the rest from reference TRBV9 and TRBJ2-5 gives the full variable domain: DSGVTQTPKHLITATGQRVTLRCSPRSGDLSVYWYQQSLDQGLQFLIQYYNGEERAKGNILERFSAQQFPDLHSELNLSSLELGDSALYFCASSVGIAETQYFGPGTRLLVL.

V is TRBV7-6 and J is TRBJ1-1; 10 nucleotides agree with TRBD1. V was clipped by 4 bases and J by 4 bases; unmatched bases: 6. Germline V lookup: CDR1 SGHVS, CDR2 FNYEAQ. The CDR3 runs 15 residues. The DNA of the CDR3 is TGTGCCAGCAGCTCGTCGGGACAGGGGATCACTGAAGCTTTCTTT. Translated: CASSSSGQGITEAFF. Filled out from reference TRBV7-6 and TRBJ1-1, the complete variable domain reads GAGVSQSPRYKVTKRGQDVALRCDPISGHVSLYWYRQALGQGPEFLTYFNYEAQQDKSGLPNDRFSAERPEGSISTLTIQRTEQRDSAMYRCASSSSGQGITEAFFGQGTRLTVV.

The rearrangement links TRBV9 to TRBJ2-1, with TRBD2 identical over 7 bases. Germline lookup yields CDR1 SGDLS and CDR2 YYNGEE. This CDR3 contains 14 residues. V was pared by 0 bases and J by 9 bases, with 6 bases of the junction left unmatched. This CDR3 is CASSVDMGRGEQFF. CDR3 coding DNA: TGTGCCAGCAGCGTAGACATGGGGAGGGGTGAGCAGTTCTTC.

This chain connects TRBV5-4 to TRBJ1-4; a possible D gene is TRBD1 (6 bases). Germline V CDR1 and CDR2: SGHNT, YYREEE (reference sequence). V was pared by 2 bases and J by 5 bases, with 16 bases between. This CDR3 comprises 16 residues. The CDR3 region is CASSFGRGAGNEKLFF. CDR3 DNA sequence: TGTGCCAGCAGCTTCGGCAGGGGCGCAGGGAATGAAAAACTGTTTTTT.

The chain joins TRBV25-1 to TRBJ1-1; TRBD1 matches at 9 bases. The CDR3 extends over 14 amino acids. V gave up 3 bases and J gave up 5 bases; unmatched junction bases: 4. Germline CDR1 reads MGHDK; CDR2 reads SYGVNS. The CDR3 DNA follows: TGTGCCAGCAGTGAGAGACAGGGGGGTACTGAAGCTTTCTTT. Its translation is CASSERQGGTEAFF.

Only one count was recorded for this clone. J is TRBJ2-7 and V is TRBV5-1; D is unclear. This CDR3 has 12 amino acids. CDR1 is SGHRS, CDR2 YFSETQ, per germline. V lost 3 bases, J lost 0 bases, and 4 bases lay in between. As DNA, the CDR3 is TGCGCCAGCAGCTCGAGCTCCTACGAGCAGTACTTC. Its translation: CASSSSSYEQYF.

This chain uses TRBV9 with TRBJ1-5; 8 nucleotides line up with TRBD1. Per germline, CDR1 SGDLS and CDR2 YYNGEE. V was clipped by 3 bases and J by 3 bases; unmatched bases: 5. The CDR3 contains 15 residues. Here the CDR3 DNA reads TGTGCCAGCAGCGAGACAGGGGCCTCCAATCAGCCCCAGCATTTT. Protein: CASSETGASNQPQHF. Full variable domain (missing parts from reference TRBV9 and TRBJ1-5): DSGVTQTPKHLITATGQRVTLRCSPRSGDLSVYWYQQSLDQGLQFLIQYYNGEERAKGNILERFSAQQFPDLHSELNLSSLELGDSALYFCASSETGASNQPQHFGDGTRLSIL.

This clone was seen a single time. The chain uses TRBV6-1 and TRBJ2-1; D gene unclear. CDR3 length: 14 amino acids. Germline CDR1 and CDR2: MNHNS and SASEGT. V was trimmed by 4 bases and J by 4 bases, leaving 11 bases between them. CDR3 in amino acids: CASSVASLYNEQFF. CDR3 coding DNA: TGTGCCAGCAGTGTGGCTTCCCTTTACAATGAGCAGTTCTTC.

The J gene is TRBJ2-7, the V gene TRBV7-8, with D perhaps TRBD2 (11 bases). Germline V lookup: CDR1 SGHVS, CDR2 FQNEAQ. The length of the CDR3 is 17 residues. Trimming pared 5 bases from V and 3 bases from J, leaving 23 bases between. The CDR3 coding sequence is TGTGCCAGCAGCCCCGGACAGGGGGGACTAGCGGTCTACGAGCAGTACTTC. Its translation is CASSPGQGGLAVYEQYF.

The J gene is TRBJ1-4, the V gene TRBV2; 7 bases align to TRBD1. J gave up 4 bases and V 4 bases, and 3 bases lay outside the gene matches. Germline values: CDR1 SNHLY, CDR2 FYNNEI. The CDR3 is 14 amino acids. CDR3 sequence reads: CASSGGQDNEKLFF. The CDR3 region has the DNA TGTGCCAGCAGTGGAGGACAGGATAATGAAAAACTGTTTTTT.

This chain uses TRBV5-1 with TRBJ1-6; D gene unclear. Germline V lookup: CDR1 SGHRS, CDR2 YFSETQ. CDR3 length: 14 residues. V lost 0 bases, J lost 8 bases, and 9 bases lay in between. The CDR3 DNA sequence: TGCGCCAGCAGCTTGGGAAGGGAGGATTCACCCCTCCACTTT. Protein product: CASSLGREDSPLHF.

The J gene is TRBJ2-5, the V gene TRBV15; 13 nucleotides match TRBD2. The CDR3 runs to 18 residues. Looked up from germline, CDR1 is LNHNV and CDR2 is YYDKDF (reference sequence). V was clipped by 4 bases and J by 5 bases; unmatched bases: 13. This CDR3 reads CATSKAPGTSGARETQYF. The CDR3 DNA follows: TGTGCCACCAGCAAGGCACCGGGGACTAGCGGGGCCAGGGAGACCCAGTACTTC.

J is TRBJ2-1 and V is TRBV27, with D perhaps TRBD1 (6 bases). This CDR3 has 15 amino acids. Trimming left V 6 bases short and J 9 bases short, with 21 bases between. Germline CDR1 is MNHEY and CDR2 is SMNVEV (reference sequence). CDR3 DNA sequence: TGTGCCAGCAGCACCCGGGCCAAGGGGGATCGTGAGCAGTTCTTC. Amino acids: CASSTRAKGDREQFF.

This clone showed up just once. CDR3 DNA sequence: TGTGCCAGTACCCTGGGAGTCGGGGCTGAAGCTTTCTTT. Translated: CASTLGVGAEAFF. V is TRBV19 and J is TRBJ1-1; D remains ambiguous. Germline V gene lookup returns CDR1 LNHDA and CDR2 SQIVND (reference sequence). The CDR3 runs to 13 residues. Trimming shortened V by 7 bases and J by 6 bases, and 15 bases separated the two germline ends.

The chain carries TRBV7-3 and TRBJ2-5, with D maybe TRBD1 (6 bases). This CDR3 region has 15 residues. Per the germline V gene, CDR1 is SGHTA and CDR2 is FQGTGA. V was cut by 3 bases and J by 3 bases, with 14 bases left in between. The CDR3, as DNA: TGTGCCAGCAGCTTTAGAGGACAGCAAAAAGAGACCCAGTACTTC. It specifies CASSFRGQQKETQYF.

The chain links TRBV27 to TRBJ1-3; tentative D call: TRBD1 (5 bases). Per germline, CDR1 MNHEY and CDR2 SMNVEV (reference sequence). V was clipped by 2 bases and J by 0 bases, with 8 bases between them. This CDR3 contains 15 residues. The CDR3 reads CASSLQGHSGNTIYF. The CDR3 DNA is TGTGCCAGCAGTTTACAGGGTCACTCTGGAAACACCATATATTTT.

J is TRBJ2-1 and V is TRBV19; D is possibly TRBD1 (6 bases). The CDR3 totals 15 residues. Per germline, CDR1 LNHDA and CDR2 SQIVND (reference sequence). V was cut by 6 bases and J by 0 bases, with 12 bases left in between. This CDR3 reads CASSTVTGSYNEQFF. The CDR3 DNA reads as TGTGCCAGTAGCACCGTGACAGGCTCCTACAATGAGCAGTTCTTC.

The J gene is TRBJ2-5, the V gene TRBV7-2; possibly TRBD1 for D (6 bases). The V and J ends lost 5 bases and 5 bases respectively, with 21 bases between them. Germline loops: CDR1 SGHTA, CDR2 FQGNSA. The CDR3 covers 16 residues. The DNA for the CDR3 is TGTGCCAGCAGCCGTCCGTCAGGGGTTCCGGAGGAGACCCAGTACTTC. Translated: CASSRPSGVPEETQYF.

The J gene is TRBJ1-1, the V gene TRBV12-5; the D is unclear. Germline CDR1 reads LGHNT; CDR2 reads FRNRAP. The CDR3 loop spans 14 amino acids. Trimming removed 1 base from V and 3 bases from J, with 9 bases in between. CDR3 DNA: TGTGCTAGTGGTTTGGGTGGGCTTGACACTGAAGCTTTCTTT. Translated: CASGLGGLDTEAFF. Complete variable domain (other parts from reference TRBV12-5 and TRBJ1-1): DARVTQTPRHKVTEMGQEVTMRCQPILGHNTVFWYRQTMMQGLELLAYFRNRAPLDDSGMPKDRFSAEMPDATLATLKIQPSEPRDSAVYFCASGLGGLDTEAFFGQGTRLTVV.

The V call is TRBV25-1, the J call TRBJ2-2; 8 positions match TRBD1. The CDR3 spans 16 residues. The V gene end was trimmed by 4 bases and the J gene end by 5 bases; junction bases not matched to a gene: 9. Germline V gene lookup returns CDR1 MGHDK and CDR2 SYGVNS. CDR3 sequence (DNA): TGTGCCAGCAGTGCAATGCAGGGGGCTTGGACCGGGGAGCTGTTTTTT. As protein: CASSAMQGAWTGELFF.

The chain couples TRBV5-1 to TRBJ2-5, with 10 bases identical to TRBD2. Trimming removed 4 bases from V and 5 bases from J; junction bases left unmatched: 5. Germline assignment: CDR1 SGHRS and CDR2 YFSETQ. The CDR3 extends over 14 amino acids. As DNA, the CDR3 is TGCGCCAGCAGCCTAGGGACTAGCGCCGAGACCCAGTACTTC. It yields the protein CASSLGTSAETQYF.

V usage is TRBV30 and J usage is TRBJ2-1, with D possibly TRBD1 on 6 matching bases. Germline V gene lookup returns CDR1 GTSNPN and CDR2 SVGIG (reference sequence). CDR3 length: 15 residues. Trimming took off 3 bases at V and 1 base at J, with 13 bases between the two ends. CDR3 DNA: TGTGCCTGGAGACCTCAGGGGTTTTCCTACAATGAGCAGTTCTTC. Translation: CAWRPQGFSYNEQFF. Variable domain in full (rest from reference TRBV30 and TRBJ2-1): SQTIHQWPATLVQPVGSPLSLECTVEGTSNPNLYWYRQAAGRGLQLLFYSVGIGQISSEVPQNLSASRPQDRQFILSSKKLLLSDSGFYLCAWRPQGFSYNEQFFGPGTRLTVL.

The chain combines TRBV10-3 with TRBJ2-2; D gene ambiguous. V gave up 6 bases and J gave up 6 bases, with 11 bases separating them. Germline V gene sequence: CDR1 ENHRY, CDR2 SYGVKD. This CDR3 comprises 13 residues. CDR3 amino acids: CAISSRLAGELFF. The CDR3 nucleotides read TGTGCCATCAGCTCGAGGTTGGCCGGGGAGCTGTTTTTT.

This clone was seen just once. The chain employs TRBV30 and TRBJ1-2; 8 bases are a match to TRBD1. Germline V lookup: CDR1 GTSNPN, CDR2 SVGIG (reference sequence). CDR3 size: 15 residues. The trim removed 1 base at V and 3 bases at J, leaving 7 bases unmatched. The CDR3 region is CAWSGSGGSYYGYTF. CDR3 in DNA: TGTGCCTGGAGTGGGTCAGGGGGCTCCTACTATGGCTACACCTTC.